The T cell receptor beta chain under discussion was sequenced for a study of monozygotic twins with inflammatory bowel disease (dated by TCRdb to about 2019). As for the study more broadly: A total of some 30 monozygotic twin pairs were included in the full study, comprising nine German pairs (four IBD-concordant, five IBD-discordant) and 19 IBD-discordant Danish pairs. Disease-associated traits were sought mainly through comparisons between IBD patients and their genetically identical healthy co-twins within discordant pairs. Each individual had, on average, about 151 000 unique TCRalpha sequences and 181 000 unique TCRbeta sequences available for analysis.

Of note for this clonotype: Which antigen it targets is not known.

The CDR3 starts with the cysteine, ends with the phenylalanine, and has 14 residues. The record lacks a DNA sequence. CDR1 is given as MDHEN and CDR2 as SYDVKM, both from the germline V gene. The full study reports these points: No single strong signal or clonotype linked to IBD turned up in the results, so the idea that one exists was not supported. No difference in repertoire similarity was observed between concordant and discordant twins, possibly owing to limited statistical power. Compared with healthy twins, IBD patients had fewer clonotypes in common with other individuals, a difference most pronounced in patients showing signs of disease activity. A decrease in TCRbeta repertoire diversity, as measured by inverse Simpson index, was observed in IBD patients compared with their healthy co-twins. Because patients received different immunosuppressive treatments, the repertoires may have picked up extra background noise and variability between individuals. Distinction between different T cell subtypes could not be achieved in the analysis.

From each donor, an approximately 2.5 ml peripheral blood sample was collected into PAXgene tubes and kept at -80 degrees C. Without T cell sorting, total RNA was isolated from whole blood using the PAXgene blood miRNA kit on an automated QIAcube. Peripheral blood from monozygotic twin pairs who were concordant or discordant for inflammatory bowel disease underwent deep TCRalpha and TCRbeta repertoire profiling using unique molecular barcoding. Smoking habits were recorded for all twin pairs, with individuals classified as current, former or never smokers. The library came from 5' RACE. Preparation of each TCR library used around 3,500 ng of total RNA. For each sample, cDNA synthesis was carried out in eight separate reactions using SMARTScribe reverse transcriptase. During cDNA synthesis, unique molecular identifiers containing a 6-nucleotide sample barcode were introduced by template switching. TCRalpha and TCRbeta cDNA was amplified by two nested PCRs of around 16 and 10 cycles, with bead purification after each PCR. Before amplification, the cDNA was treated with uracil DNA-glycosylase and purified using the QIAquick PCR purification kit. In the second PCR, Illumina TruSeq-compatible adapters and sample-specific barcodes were added. TapeStation and Qubit were used to check library quality and concentration, and 4 to 6 ng of each library went into the pool. Pooled libraries were sequenced on an Illumina HiSeq2500 single-index Rapid Run with 2 x 100 bp reads and custom sequencing primers. Per the source publication's procedure: PCR and sequencing errors were corrected by UMI-based consensus assembly using MiGEC version 1.2.6. MiXCR version 2.1.1 handled V(D)J alignment, clonotype assembly and CDR3 extraction. To normalise gene usage, clonotype sharing and MAIT/NKT TCR abundance, the analysis used the top 1000, 10 000 and 20 000 clonotypes per sample. Diversity was computed as the inverse Simpson index with the vegan R package after downsampling to 27 000 UMIs. Paired Mann-Whitney U tests were applied to discordant twin pairs, and Benjamini-Hochberg correction was used for multiple testing. One entry per CDR3 protein sequence results from the TCRdb reprocessing of the reads, with DNA left out. These V and J calls rely on TCRdb rather than the paper's analysis. This sample's table lists some 160,000 distinct CDR3 sequences. The ten top clones hold around 7% of the sample.

Specimen: blood. The chain employs TRBV28 and TRBJ2-7. The clonotype comes from a human donor with ulcerative colitis or Crohn's disease, or a healthy co-twin of an affected twin (not recorded which). The CDR3 corresponds to CASRDLPDLYEQYF. Reference TRBV28 and TRBJ2-7 proteins supply the regions before and after the CDR3; the full variable domain is: DVKVTQSSRYLVKRTGEKVFLECVQDMDHENMFWYRQDPGLGLRLIYFSYDVKMKEKGDIPEGYSVSREKKERFSLILESASTNQTSMYLCASRDLPDLYEQYFGPGTRLTVT.